This T cell receptor (beta chain) was recorded in a study of long-term antiretroviral therapy in people with HIV (dated 2022 in TCRdb). As for the study more broadly: Collection of the earliest samples took place about a decade ahead of the 2015 WHO recommendation for immediate ART, at a time when ART was typically delayed until CD4 counts fell. Whether ART initiation and durable HIV suppression were associated with changes in peripheral blood TRB repertoire composition and diversity was tested in a retrospective serial study. The cohort contributed under 200 cryopreserved PBMC samples from fewer than 35 adults with confirmed HIV infection, collected serially over a mean of around 6 years (range 1-12). Of the roughly 31 participants with HIV, some 12 were female. No cross-contamination during QIAcube processing was shown when test extractions of a monoclonal T-cell line were performed alongside fewer than 35 polyclonal samples.

General study outcomes and caveats: No data were available on ART adherence, viral resistance or therapy changes, limiting inferences about post-ART repertoire changes. Because PBMC availability was limited, only the TCR beta chain was sequenced, with no alpha chain pairing. At every time point, the repertoire was dominated by expanded TRB clones first identified before ART initiation, although this dominance fluctuated and, in many PLHIV, declined after ART. Because pre-ART samples had limited cell numbers, unsorted PBMC were profiled rather than sorted CD4+ and CD8+ T cells. HIV repertoires had narrower CDR3 length ranges than controls, and the network structure suggested an antigen-experienced repertoire that shifted only slightly toward naive after ART. A significant increase in TRB diversity was found to be associated with ART initiation, although TRB diversity was observed to remain significantly below that of transplant donor controls even after long-term ART. Samples dated from about 2003 to 2018, and the ART regimens used may be less effective than current ones.

In regard to this clone: Its antigen has not been determined. Per-base quality was not reported, and no clone a single base away is much larger than it.

Inclusion was restricted to participants for whom at least one PBMC sample before ART initiation and at least two post-ART samples were available. Treatment was received in the United States of America by all participants with HIV. Before DNA extraction, cryopreserved samples of 1-10 million PBMC were thawed and washed. At the time of the earliest PBMC sample for each participant with HIV, ages ranged from roughly 23 to 55 years. Per participant, PBMC samples came from 1-4 timepoints prior to ART initiation and 2-8 timepoints following ART initiation, for a median of 7 samples. Serial HIV viral load, CD4+ T-cell count, ART history and demographic data were obtained for every participant. Genomic DNA was extracted from unsorted PBMC with a Qiagen kit on a QIAcube, with processing performed in batches of 12 samples. The CDR1 and CDR2 encoded by the germline V gene are MNHEY and SVGAGI. V is clipped by 1 base and J by 3 bases, and the sequence between their germline boundaries is 10 bases long. Spanning cysteine to phenylalanine, the CDR3 consists of 14 amino acids. Only the CDR3 part of the read is kept: 42 bases, read in frame from the first base.

Sequencing of the TRB variable region was done with the immunoSEQ hsTCRB v3.0 assay at survey level resolution. The target sequencing depth for TRB was about 40,000-55,000 T-cell genomes per sample. An Illumina MiSeq with a v3 150-cycle kit was used to sequence the pooled TRB libraries. The published analysis was carried out like this. Repertoire analysis was run in R within a reproducible Nextflow workflow that covered QC, data transformation and analysis. LymphoSeq2, an R package for exploring AIRR-Seq data, was used to implement custom analyses. Several samples that yielded fewer than 5000 total TRB sequences were excluded, so that approximately 170 HIV repertoires were analyzed. Of the 188 retained HIV repertoires, approximately 57 were collected before and approximately 130 after ART initiation. Repertoires were downsampled to 5000 TRB nucleotide sequences, and summary statistics were averaged over 100 downsampling iterations. The analysis kept only TRB sequences whose CDR3 regions were at least seven amino acids long. A Shannon entropy-derived clonality score and the Gini coefficient were used to measure diversity. In the repertoire networks, any two of the top 5000 CDR3 amino acid sequences were linked whenever the two sequences differed by an edit distance of one. GLIPH2 predicted antigen specificity groups and MHC restriction for TRB CDR3 amino acid sequences. Known CMV, EBV, HIV or tissue antigen associations were flagged by matching CDR3 amino acid sequences against VDJdb and McPAS-TCR. Pre-ART, post-ART and control groups were compared with Wilcoxon signed-rank tests and Holm-Bonferroni correction. TCRdb took this table from immuneACCESS and kept in-frame rearrangements with V and J called. Such tables lack part of the clones; where checked against another copy, unresolved V genes explain under half of the gap, and the rest is unexplained. Clone size and the V and J calls come from that table; the DNA yielded D and trimming. The sample contains some 13,000 clones, about 80% of them found a single time. Approximately 14% of the sample lies in the top ten.

This TCR came from a man aged 35-49 years with HIV. The rearranged chain carries TRBV6-5 and TRBJ2-7; no confident D gene assignment can be made. Specimen: unsorted PBMCs, collected 3.2 years before starting antiretroviral therapy. The CDR3 region has the sequence CASSYYGSHYEQYF. The base sequence is TGTGCCAGCAGTTACTACGGTTCCCACTACGAGCAGTACTTC.